This entry concerns a single T cell receptor beta chain. Repertoires were generated with immunoSEQ multiplex PCR, while TCRdb's copy carries only in-frame clones and drops some. The sample yields more than 95,000 clones, about 96% seen once. The data stem from a study of technical replicates of blood from several donors. CDR1 is MDHEN, CDR2 SYDVKM, per germline. V lost 1 base, J lost 7 bases, and 13 bases stayed unmatched. The CDR3 loop spans 16 amino acids. The chain recombines TRBV28 with TRBJ2-7; 7 bases match TRBD1. The clonotype was recovered from a human donor in good health. Sequenced sample: T cells isolated from PBMCs. Here the CDR3 DNA reads TGTGCCAGCAGTTTATACGATGCAAGGGGGCCGGGGGAGCAGTACTTC. Residues: CASSLYDARGPGEQYF. The complete variable domain, with remaining parts taken from reference TRBV28 and TRBJ2-7, reads DVKVTQSSRYLVKRTGEKVFLECVQDMDHENMFWYRQDPGLGLRLIYFSYDVKMKEKGDIPEGYSVSREKKERFSLILESASTNQTSMYLCASSLYDARGPGEQYFGPGTRLTVT.